This T cell receptor (beta chain) was captured in a study of siplizumab effects on memory and regulatory T cells (dated by TCRdb to the late 2010s). Regarding the study in general: The study examined how the anti-CD2 antibody siplizumab affects alloreactive T-cell subsets in allogeneic mixed lymphocyte reactions built from human PBMCs. What the authors observed across the whole study: Of the alloreactive CD4+ clones that could be mapped, the Treg-derived share averaged almost 70% with siplizumab compared with under 30% in control reactions. Compared with memory T cells, unstimulated naive T cells appeared more diverse, and naive cells seemed to make a substantial contribution to the alloresponse. Siplizumab significantly lowered the cumulative frequency of alloreactive sequences that could be traced to unstimulated CD4+ memory T cells. No functional confirmation was obtained for the suppressive function of proliferating Tregs from siplizumab cultures. Because sequences below about 10^-5 frequency were poorly captured, only a minor fraction of alloreactive clones could be mapped to unstimulated subsets. Roughly 75-97% of proliferating CD4+ or CD8+ clones could not be assigned a naive or memory phenotype.

Notes on this clone: Its antigen is not yet known. It has no much larger one-base neighbor in the sample; base qualities were not kept.

Sorted unstimulated T cells and proliferating T cells recovered from mixed lymphocyte reactions underwent TCRbeta CDR3 sequencing. Fresh whole blood from some ten HLA-typed healthy donors was used as the source from which PBMCs were isolated. Receptors were amplified or captured by the immunoSEQ multiplex PCR assay. The deep sequencing platform assayed 90,000 to 100,000 TCR templates per sample. Genomic DNA extracted from sorted T cells was used for TCRbeta CDR3 sequencing. The paper's data handling went like this. Clonal analysis of TCRbeta CDR3 data was done in the R programming language. Alloreactive CD4+ and CD8+ clones were identified by comparing unstimulated samples to CFSE-low samples taken after the reaction. Alloreactive CD4+ clones were assigned to regulatory or non-regulatory origin by matching sequences to sorted unstimulated Treg and non-Treg repertoires. In TCRdb, the immuneACCESS table is reduced to in-frame sequences with V and J assigned. These tables do not hold every clone; where another copy was compared, an unresolved V gene accounts for under half, and the others remain unexplained. V and J calls plus clone size are reproduced from that table; the DNA served to infer D and trimming. A total of around 100,000 clones appear in this sample, around 92% of them only once. Of the sample, about 0.15% is held by the ten largest clones.

CDR1 and CDR2, looked up from the germline V gene, are SNHLY and FYNNEI. The germline ends are 12 bases apart after V is trimmed by 2 bases and J by 5 bases. The CDR3 holds 14 amino acids from the cysteine to the phenylalanine. Only the CDR3 DNA is retained, 42 bases long and in frame from the first base. Recombination linked TRBV2 to TRBJ1-2; the D region possibly corresponds to TRBD1 (6 bases align). The sample comprised CD4+ T cells sorted from blood. This TCR derives from a human donor in good health. The sequenced DNA: TGTGCCAGCAGTGAACGACAGGCCGGTTATGGCTACACCTTC. Translation gives CASSERQAGYGYTF.